This entry describes one T cell receptor (beta chain). The antigen remains unidentified. Repertoires were generated with immunoSEQ multiplex PCR, while TCRdb's copy carries only in-frame clones and drops some. The sample comprises 950,000 to 1,300,000 clones, about 75% of which are singletons, and about 1.4% rests with the top ten. This CDR3 has 13 amino acids. Trimming pared 3 bases from V and 16 bases from J, leaving 16 bases between. In germline, CDR1 is MGHDK, CDR2 SYGVNS. The data belong to a study of shared clonotypes between healthy human individuals. Study at large: The study drew on a couple of women and three men aged 18 to 49 as donors. The study, taken as a whole, reports: Some clonotypes were shared by all four sorted-subset donors, while others were not shared. The non-shared ones had lower generation probabilities than the shared ones.

The chain combines TRBV25-1 with TRBJ1-6, with D possibly TRBD1 on 6 matching bases. The material sequenced was memory CD4+ T cells sorted from blood. Subset here: CD45RA-negative fraction. The TCR sequence derives from a man younger than 35 in good health. The CDR3 loop reads CASSDGGGWVLHF. The CDR3 bases are TGTGCCAGCAGTGACGGAGGGGGTTGGGTGCTCCACTTT.